Sequencing of this TCR beta chain was carried out in a study of type 1 and type 2 diabetes patients. About the study: The cohort mixed type 1 diabetes, type 2 diabetes and nondiabetic donors.

Study results and caveats: Age and gender were not matched between study groups, possibly biasing interpretation.

Peripheral blood, around 10 milliliters per participant, was collected. As regards this clonotype: Its specificity is unknown.

The CDR3 loop spans 12 amino acids. The ends were cut back, 7 bases at V and 10 bases at J, with 15 bases in the middle. From germline, CDR1 is LNHDA and CDR2 SQIVND (reference sequence). Genomic DNA was the PCR template. A primer set of 30 forward and 13 reverse primers amplified the CDR3. TCRdb recomputed calls from the multiplex PCR reads with MiXCR, one row per CDR3 protein. The top ten hold approximately 13% of the sample, which has fewer than 300,000 distinct CDR3 sequences, roughly 50% seen once. This receptor was obtained from a man between 18 and 35 years old with type 2 diabetes. The rearrangement uses TRBV19 and TRBJ2-3, with D perhaps TRBD1 (6 bases). The sequencing sample was made of peripheral blood mononuclear cells (PBMCs). CDR3: CASTTGSDAQYF. The CDR3 DNA sequence: TGTGCCAGTACCACAGGGTCCGATGCGCAGTATTTT.